This T cell receptor beta chain was recovered during a study of cytomegalovirus exposure and HLA in healthy donors. V trimming: 4 bases; J trimming: 8 bases; junction bases outside the gene matches: 6. The CDR3 loop spans 15 amino acids. Germline loops: CDR1 SGHRS, CDR2 YFSETQ. This PCR relied on a set of 60 Vbeta primers and 13 Jbeta primers. Profiling relied on immunoSEQ multiplex PCR, and the TCRdb table lists in-frame clones only, not all of them. The sample holds 150,000 or so clones, about 85% seen once. The genes are TRBV5-1 and TRBJ1-6; 10 bases fit TRBD1. Sequenced sample: PBMCs. The TCR originated in a man between 25 and 39 years old in good health and CMV-seropositive. The CDR3 DNA sequence: TGCGCCAGCAGCCAACTGACAGGGGGCGATTCACCCCTCCACTTT. It codes for CASSQLTGGDSPLHF.